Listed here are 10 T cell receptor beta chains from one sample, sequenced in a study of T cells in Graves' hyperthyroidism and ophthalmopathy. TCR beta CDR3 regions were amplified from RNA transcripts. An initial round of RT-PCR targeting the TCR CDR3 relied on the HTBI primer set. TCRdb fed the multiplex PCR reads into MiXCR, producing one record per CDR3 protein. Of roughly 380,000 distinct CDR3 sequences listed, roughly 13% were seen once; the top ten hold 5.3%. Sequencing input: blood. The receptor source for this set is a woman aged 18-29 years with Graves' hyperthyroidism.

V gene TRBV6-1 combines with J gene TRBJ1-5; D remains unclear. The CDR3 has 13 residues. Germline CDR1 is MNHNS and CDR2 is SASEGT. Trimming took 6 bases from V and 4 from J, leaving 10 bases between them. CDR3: CASRPAGNQPQHF. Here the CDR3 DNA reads TGTGCCAGCAGACCCGCGGGGAATCAGCCCCAGCATTTT.

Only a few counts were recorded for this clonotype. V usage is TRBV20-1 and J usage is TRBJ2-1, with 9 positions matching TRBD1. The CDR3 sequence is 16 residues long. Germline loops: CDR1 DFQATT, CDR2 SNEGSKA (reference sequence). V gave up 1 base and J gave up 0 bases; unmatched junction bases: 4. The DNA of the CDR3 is TGCAGTGCTAGAGTTCGACAGGGGGACTCCTACAATGAGCAGTTCTTC. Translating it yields CSARVRQGDSYNEQFF.

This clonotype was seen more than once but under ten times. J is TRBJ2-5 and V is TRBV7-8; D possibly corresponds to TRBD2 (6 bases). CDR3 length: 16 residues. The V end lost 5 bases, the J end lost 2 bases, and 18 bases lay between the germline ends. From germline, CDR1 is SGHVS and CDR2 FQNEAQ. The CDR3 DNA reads TGTGCCAGCAGCCTCGGACTAAGCAAGGGGCAAGAGACCCAGTACTTC. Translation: CASSLGLSKGQETQYF.

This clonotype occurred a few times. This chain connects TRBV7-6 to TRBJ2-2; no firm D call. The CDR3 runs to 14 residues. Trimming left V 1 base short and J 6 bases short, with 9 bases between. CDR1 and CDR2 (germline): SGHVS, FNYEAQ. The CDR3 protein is CASSLGGSSGELFF. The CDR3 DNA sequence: TGTGCCAGCAGCTTAGGGGGATCATCCGGGGAGCTGTTTTTT.

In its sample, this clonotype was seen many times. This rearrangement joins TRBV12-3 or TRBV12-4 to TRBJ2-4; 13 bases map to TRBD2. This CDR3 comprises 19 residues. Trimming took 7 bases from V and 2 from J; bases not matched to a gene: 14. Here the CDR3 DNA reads TGTGCCAGCAATCAAGGACTAGCGGGAGCACGTTTGCCCAAAAACATTCAGTACTTC. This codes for CASNQGLAGARLPKNIQYF.

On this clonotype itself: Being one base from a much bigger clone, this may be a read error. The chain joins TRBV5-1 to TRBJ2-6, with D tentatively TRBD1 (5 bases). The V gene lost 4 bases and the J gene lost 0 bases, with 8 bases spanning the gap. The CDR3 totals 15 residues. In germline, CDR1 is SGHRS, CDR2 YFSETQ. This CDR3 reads CASSRGGSGANVLTF. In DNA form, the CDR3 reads TGCGCCAGCAGCAGGGGCGGCTCTGGGGCCAACGTCCTGACTTTC.

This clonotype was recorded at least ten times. For the CDR3, the DNA is TGCAGTGCTCCAAATAGCGGGAGGGCCTTGGACAATGAGCAGTTCTTC. Translated: CSAPNSGRALDNEQFF. This chain connects TRBV20-1 to TRBJ2-1; 11 nucleotides align to TRBD2. J lost 5 bases, V lost 5 bases, and 11 bases had no gene match. The CDR3 consists of 16 residues. Germline-derived CDR1 and CDR2 are DFQATT and SNEGSKA (reference sequence).

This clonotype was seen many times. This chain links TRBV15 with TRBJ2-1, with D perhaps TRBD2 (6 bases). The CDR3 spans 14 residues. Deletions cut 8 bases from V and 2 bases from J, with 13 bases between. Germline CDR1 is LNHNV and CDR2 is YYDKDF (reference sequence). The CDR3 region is CATAREEAYNEQFF. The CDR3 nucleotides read TGTGCCACCGCCAGGGAGGAGGCCTACAATGAGCAGTTCTTC. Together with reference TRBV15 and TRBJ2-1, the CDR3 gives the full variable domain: DAMVIQNPRYQVTQFGKPVTLSCSQTLNHNVMYWYQQKSSQAPKLLFHYYDKDFNNEADTPDNFQSRRPNTSFCFLDIRSPGLGDTAMYLCATAREEAYNEQFFGPGTRLTVL.

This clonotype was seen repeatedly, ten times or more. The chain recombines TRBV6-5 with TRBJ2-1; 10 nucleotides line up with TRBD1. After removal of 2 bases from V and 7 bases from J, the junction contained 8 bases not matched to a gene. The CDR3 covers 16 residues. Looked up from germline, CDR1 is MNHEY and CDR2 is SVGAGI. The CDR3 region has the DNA TGTGCCAGCAGTTACGCGACAGGGGGCCTGGGAAATGAGCAGTTCTTC. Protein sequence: CASSYATGGLGNEQFF.

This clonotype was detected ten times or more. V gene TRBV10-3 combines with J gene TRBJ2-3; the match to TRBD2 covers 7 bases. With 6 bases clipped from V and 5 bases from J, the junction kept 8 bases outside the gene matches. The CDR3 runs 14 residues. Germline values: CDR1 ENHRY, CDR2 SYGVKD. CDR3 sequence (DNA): TGTGCCATCAGGGAGGGAGGGCCGGTAGATACGCAGTATTTT. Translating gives CAIREGGPVDTQYF.